Following are 26 T cell receptor beta chains from one sample sequenced in a study of identical twins. In TCRdb, the 5' RACE reads were re-called with MiXCR into one record per CDR3 protein. The sample lists 1.5 million or so distinct CDR3 sequences; less than 40% were seen once. Material for sequencing was cord blood. The receptor set was obtained from a newborn girl in good health.

The chain uses TRBV7-6 and TRBJ2-5; D possibly corresponds to TRBD2 (5 bases). The J call may be in error: the DNA end matches TRBJ2-7 better. The CDR3 totals 13 residues. Germline values: CDR1 SGHVS, CDR2 FNYEAQ. The CDR3 region is CASSFRQRYEQYF. The CDR3 nucleotides read TGTGCCAGCAGCTTCCGGCAGCGGTACGAGCAGTACTTC.

The chain has TRBV25-1 and TRBJ1-4; 8 nucleotides align to TRBD1. The CDR3 extends over 15 amino acids. Germline CDR1 MGHDK, CDR2 SYGVNS. V dropped 5 bases and J dropped 8; count of bases not matched to a gene: 10. The CDR3 loop is CASSPQDRVVEKLFF. The CDR3 DNA sequence: TGTGCCAGCAGTCCGCAGGACAGGGTAGTGGAAAAACTGTTTTTT.

This clonotype was picked up a small number of times. This sequence joins TRBV5-1 and TRBJ2-3; perhaps TRBD2 as D (5 bases). This CDR3 is 15 amino acids long. Trimming left V 0 bases short and J 2 bases short, with 10 bases between. Germline V gives CDR1 SGHRS, CDR2 YFSETQ. The CDR3, as DNA: TGCGCCAGCAGCTTGGCTAGCCCGTACACAGATACGCAGTATTTT. Translated: CASSLASPYTDTQYF.

The rearrangement joins TRBV7-2 to TRBJ2-5; 10 nucleotides match TRBD1. CDR3 size: 16 residues. V lost 4 bases and J lost 2; bases outside the gene matches: 7. From germline, CDR1 is SGHTA and CDR2 FQGNSA. CDR3 bases: TGTGCCAGCAGCTCCTATCGGGACAGGGGTCAAGAGACCCAGTACTTC. Amino acid sequence: CASSSYRDRGQETQYF.

This clonotype was counted only a few times. The gene calls are TRBV9 and TRBJ2-1; D is unresolved. The CDR3 has 13 residues. Germline V CDR1 and CDR2: SGDLS, YYNGEE. Trimming cost V 0 bases and J 5 bases, with 6 bases left between them. CDR3 amino acids: CASSVVENNEQFF. CDR3 bases: TGTGCCAGCAGCGTAGTCGAGAACAATGAGCAGTTCTTC.

The chain carries TRBV2 and TRBJ2-3; weak D call: TRBD1 (5 bases). V was cut by 7 bases and J by 3 bases, with 11 bases left in between. The CDR3 is 13 amino acids. CDR1 and CDR2 from the germline V gene are SNHLY and FYNNEI. CDR3 sequence reads: CASKGSWTDTQYF. The CDR3 DNA reads TGTGCCAGCAAGGGGTCTTGGACAGATACGCAGTATTTT. Looking up the rest from reference TRBV2 and TRBJ2-3 gives the full variable domain: EPEVTQTPSHQVTQMGQEVILRCVPISNHLYFYWYRQILGQKVEFLVSFYNNEISEKSEIFDDQFSVERPDGSNFTLKIRSTKLEDSAMYFCASKGSWTDTQYFGPGTRLTVL.

The chain links TRBV28 to TRBJ2-7; no clear D gene. Germline V gene lookup returns CDR1 MDHEN and CDR2 SYDVKM. The CDR3 is made up of 11 amino acids. Trimming left V 2 bases short and J 6 bases short, with 5 bases between. CDR3 DNA: TGTGCCAGCAGTTTAATGCTCGAGCAGTACTTC. Translating gives CASSLMLEQYF.

J is TRBJ1-4 and V is TRBV12-3 or TRBV12-4, with D uncertain. V was pared by 0 bases and J by 6 bases, with 11 bases between. This CDR3 has 15 residues. In nucleotides, the CDR3 is TGTGCCAGCAGTTTAGCCCGGACTCGCTATGAAAAACTGTTTTTT. It codes for CASSLARTRYEKLFF.

The chain employs TRBV20-1 and TRBJ2-7; TRBD2 agrees at 11 bases. Germline values: CDR1 DFQATT, CDR2 SNEGSKA (reference sequence). Trimming cost V 6 bases and J 2 bases; bases outside gene matches: 6. The CDR3 is 14 residues long. The CDR3 sequence: CSAVTSGTAYEQYF. The CDR3 coding sequence is TGCAGTGCCGTGACTAGCGGGACAGCCTACGAGCAGTACTTC.

This clonotype was seen repeatedly, ten times or more. CDR3 nucleotide sequence: TGTGCCAGCAGCCAAGGGACAGTTTATAATGAAAAACTGTTTTTT. Encoded protein: CASSQGTVYNEKLFF. The genes are TRBV3-1 and TRBJ1-4; TRBD1 might be the D (6 bases). The CDR3 contains 15 residues. V was shortened by 1 base and J by 4 bases, with 10 bases between the two germline ends. Germline lookup yields CDR1 LGHDT and CDR2 YNNKEL (reference sequence).

This clonotype has a handful of counts. The V and J genes are TRBV30 and TRBJ1-1, with 10 positions matching TRBD1. This CDR3 is built from 16 residues. The V segment lost 5 bases and the J segment 3 bases; nucleotides outside the gene matches: 12. Germline values: CDR1 GTSNPN, CDR2 SVGIG (reference sequence). For the CDR3, the DNA is TGTGCCTGGCAGCGACAGGCCGGGACAGGGGACACTGAAGCTTTCTTT. Protein product: CAWQRQAGTGDTEAFF.

The CDR3 here is CASSPSGRARSSYNEQFF. Written as DNA, the CDR3 is TGTGCCAGTAGTCCTAGCGGGAGGGCTCGGAGCTCCTACAATGAGCAGTTCTTC. The chain combines TRBV19 with TRBJ2-1; TRBD2 aligns across 12 bases. The CDR3 length is 18 residues. Germline loops: CDR1 LNHDA, CDR2 SQIVND (reference sequence). The trim removed 5 bases at V and 0 bases at J, leaving 8 bases unmatched.

The rearrangement uses TRBV6-6 and TRBJ1-2, with D possibly matching TRBD1 (6 bases). The ends were cut back, 5 bases at V and 4 bases at J, with 11 bases in the middle. Germline lookup yields CDR1 MNHNY and CDR2 SVGAGI (reference sequence). The CDR3 runs to 13 residues. The CDR3 spells CASSRDKGYGYTF. CDR3 in DNA: TGTGCCAGCAGTCGGGACAAGGGCTATGGCTACACCTTC.

V gene TRBV7-9 combines with J gene TRBJ2-1, with D tentatively TRBD2 (5 bases). CDR1 SEHNR and CDR2 FQNEAQ come from the germline V gene (reference sequence). Trimming cost V 2 bases and J 13 bases, with 21 bases left between them. This CDR3 is built from 15 residues. The CDR3 here is CASSLWGVGLLLQFF. The CDR3 DNA follows: TGTGCCAGCAGCTTATGGGGTGTAGGACTCCTATTACAGTTCTTC.

This clonotype was picked up one time. The V and J genes are TRBV2 and TRBJ1-6; 10 nucleotides agree with TRBD1. The CDR3 has 14 amino acids. Germline V lookup: CDR1 SNHLY, CDR2 FYNNEI. The junction had 1 base not matched to a gene; V was cut back by 3 bases and J by 8 bases. CDR3 DNA: TGTGCCAGCAGTGAGACAGGGGGCGATTCACCCCTCCACTTT. Translated: CASSETGGDSPLHF.

The chain uses TRBV2 and TRBJ1-1; D perhaps matches TRBD1 (5 bases). CDR1 is SNHLY and CDR2 is FYNNEI in the germline V gene. V was trimmed by 6 bases and J by 1 base, leaving 15 bases between them. The CDR3 consists of 15 residues. CDR3 in amino acids: CASRSSETANTEAFF. The CDR3 DNA sequence: TGTGCCAGCAGGTCTTCTGAGACAGCGAACACTGAAGCTTTCTTT.

Only a few counts were recorded for this clonotype. This rearrangement joins TRBV3-1 to TRBJ2-1; D not certain. CDR1 and CDR2 from the germline V gene are LGHDT and YNNKEL (reference sequence). The CDR3 spans 15 residues. Deletions cut 1 base from V and 4 bases from J, with 11 bases between. The chain's CDR3 is CASSQVSNRYNEQFF. The CDR3 DNA is TGTGCCAGCAGCCAAGTCTCGAATCGATACAATGAGCAGTTCTTC.

This clonotype was counted a few times. The genes are TRBV12-5 and TRBJ2-4; D gene uncertain. V was clipped by 6 bases and J by 0 bases, with 9 bases between them. Germline CDR1 is LGHNT and CDR2 is FRNRAP. This CDR3 spans 14 amino acids. DNA of the CDR3: TGTGCTAGTGGAGGGAAGGTAGCCAAAAACATTCAGTACTTC. It encodes CASGGKVAKNIQYF.

With regard to this clonotype: The CDR3 does not close with the conserved phenylalanine or tryptophan, likely indicating a read error. This sequence joins TRBV20-1 and TRBJ1-5; a possible D gene is TRBD1 (6 bases). There are 14 residues in the CDR3. CDR1 is DFQATT, CDR2 SNEGSKA, per germline (reference sequence). The V gene lost 3 bases and the J gene lost 1 base, with 10 bases spanning the gap. This CDR3 is CSASWGPSNQPQHL. The CDR3 bases are TGCAGTGCTAGTTGGGGGCCCAGCAATCAGCCCCAGCATCTT.

The V call is TRBV4-2, the J call TRBJ2-3, with D perhaps being TRBD1 or TRBD2 (5 bases each). V lost 0 bases and J lost 4, with 14 bases in between. CDR1 and CDR2 (germline): LGHNA, YNFKEQ. CDR3 length: 16 amino acids. The CDR3 nucleotides read TGTGCCAGCAGCCAAGAAGTGGGACGGGTTGCAGATACGCAGTATTTT. Amino acids: CASSQEVGRVADTQYF.

This sequence joins TRBV3-1 and TRBJ2-3, with 13 positions matching TRBD2. V lost 3 bases to trimming and J lost 5 bases; unmatched junction nucleotides: 11. This CDR3 is 18 amino acids long. In germline, CDR1 is LGHDT, CDR2 YNNKEL (reference sequence). The CDR3 spells CASSQAKLAGGPGDTQYF. CDR3 bases: TGTGCCAGCAGCCAGGCAAAACTAGCGGGGGGGCCGGGAGATACGCAGTATTTT.

The J gene is TRBJ1-2, the V gene TRBV5-6, with D tentatively TRBD1 (6 bases). Trimming shortened V by 1 base and J by 3 bases, and 13 bases separated the two germline ends. The CDR3 is 15 residues long. The germline V gene encodes CDR1 SGHDT and CDR2 YYEEEE. This CDR3 reads CASSLLAGEDYGYTF. CDR3 sequence (DNA): TGTGCCAGCAGCTTGTTGGCAGGGGAGGACTATGGCTACACCTTC. Supplemented by reference TRBV5-6 and TRBJ1-2, the full variable domain reads DAGVTQSPTHLIKTRGQQVTLRCSPKSGHDTVSWYQQALGQGPQFIFQYYEEEERQRGNFPDRFSGHQFPNYSSELNVNALLLGDSALYLCASSLLAGEDYGYTFGSGTRLTVV.

The CDR3: CAISESRAGNEKLFF. For the CDR3, the DNA is TGTGCCATCAGTGAGTCGAGAGCGGGTAATGAAAAACTGTTTTTT. The chain recombines TRBV10-3 with TRBJ1-4; no clear D gene. Germline CDR1 reads ENHRY; CDR2 reads SYGVKD. This CDR3 comprises 15 residues. The V and J ends lost 0 bases and 4 bases respectively, with 9 bases between them.

This clonotype showed up just a few times. The CDR3 reads CASSQDFGTRTTGGREQFF. CDR3 DNA: TGTGCCAGCAGCCAAGATTTCGGCACAAGAACGACAGGGGGCCGGGAGCAGTTCTTC. The chain is built from TRBV3-1 and TRBJ2-1; 10 bases fit TRBD1. The V gene's germline CDR1 is LGHDT and CDR2 YNNKEL (reference sequence). V trimming: 0 bases; J trimming: 10 bases; junction bases outside the gene matches: 18. CDR3 size: 19 residues.

This clonotype appeared many times. The DNA for the CDR3 is TGCAGTGCAACCCCGGGACTAGCGACCTACGAGCAGTACTTC. It specifies CSATPGLATYEQYF. V is TRBV20-1 and J is TRBJ2-7; 10 bases match TRBD2. The CDR3 totals 14 residues. CDR1 is DFQATT, CDR2 SNEGSKA, per germline (reference sequence). After removal of 6 bases from V and 2 bases from J, the junction contained 7 bases not matched to a gene.

With respect to this clonotype: Sequence at one end of the junction differs from germline and may be a read error. The rearrangement joins TRBV2 to TRBJ1-1, with 9 bases aligning to TRBD1. The CDR3 consists of 15 residues. The germline V gene has CDR1 SNHLY and CDR2 FYNNEI. The DNA for the CDR3 is TGTGGCAGCAGATACACGGGACAGGGAACCACTGAAGCTTTCTTT. It translates to CGSRYTGQGTTEAFF.